This TCR beta chain was retrieved from a study of long-term antiretroviral therapy in people with HIV. Points on this clone: Its target is unknown.

A minimum of one pre-ART and two post-ART PBMC samples existed for each donor. Cryopreserved PBMC samples of roughly 0.85-11 million cells were used for DNA extraction. The libraries were made with immunoSEQ v3.0 at survey level. Sequencing was performed with immunoSEQ multiplex PCR; in TCRdb, only in-frame clones are kept and a portion is missing. The sample lists 20,000 to 25,000 clones; over 75% were seen once. Whole-study findings and limits: An increase in diversity followed ART, yet levels stayed below transplant donor controls.

Germline V lookup: CDR1 SNHLY, CDR2 FYNNEI. The CDR3 has 14 amino acids. V was shortened by 7 bases and J by 0 bases, with 11 bases between the two germline ends. The genes are TRBV2 and TRBJ2-3; D is perhaps TRBD2 (7 bases). The clonotype comes from a woman aged 25 to 39 with HIV. The material was unsorted PBMCs, obtained 1.8 years before starting antiretroviral therapy. CDR3: CASTPGGSTDTQYF. CDR3 in DNA: TGTGCCAGCACCCCGGGGGGCAGCACAGATACGCAGTATTTT.